The sequence of this T cell receptor (beta chain) was determined in a study of T cells in narcolepsy. Across the whole study: Enrolled donors included narcolepsy type 1 or type 2 patients and healthy controls. General study results and limits: Comparing one patient's CSF and blood CD4+ clonotypes highlighted HCRT- and TRIB2-specific autoreactive clonotypes. Some memory CD4+ repertoires had no autoreactive clone sequences. Autoreactive clonotypes reportedly recurred in blood of same and different patients, not controls.

Note on this clone: Antigen: not known.

CDR3 length equals 14 residues. Germline trimming cut 0 bases from V and 6 bases from J; bases unmatched to any gene: 5. CDR1 and CDR2 (germline): SGHRS, YFSETQ. Generated by immunoSEQ multiplex PCR, the TCRdb table keeps only in-frame clones and is missing some. The table includes tens of thousands of clones, 80% to 85% detected once. Source material: memory (CD45RA-) CD4+ T cells from blood. The clonotype was recovered from a human donor in good health. The V call is TRBV5-1, the J call TRBJ2-7, with 8 bases identical to TRBD1. The CDR3 DNA reads as TGCGCCAGCAGCTTGGGACAGGGGCTCGGCGAGCAGTACTTC. It yields the protein CASSLGQGLGEQYF.